The 17 T cell receptor delta chains reported below all come from one sample, sequenced in a study of γδ T cells in repeated Plasmodium falciparum infection. Vgamma9/Vdelta2+ and Vdelta2-negative gammadelta T cells were flow-sorted from PBMC for bulk sequencing. TCRdb reanalyzed the multiplex PCR reads using CATT. The sample has 85,000 to 90,000 delta-chain clones; over 1.3% are singletons. Material: gamma-delta T cells from blood. The receptors here all came from a pool of human donors (malaria-infected and uninfected, not separated).

A word on this clone: TCRdb attributes to this sequence the protein of a much larger clone, which differs from the DNA translation at residue 7; a read error is likely, and the protein displayed is translated from the DNA. The chain couples TRDV2 to TRDJ1, with 11 bases that match TRDD3. No J gene is reported in TCRdb; it was inferred here by comparing the DNA with germline. This CDR3 has 19 residues. V was clipped by 0 bases and J by 0 bases; unmatched bases: 11. Germline V gene lookup returns CDR1 GEAIGNYY and CDR2 EKD. CDR3 DNA sequence: TGTGCCTGTGACACCGTCATTGGGGGATACGTTCCCCACACCGATAAACTCATCTTT. Amino acids: CACDTVIGGYVPHTDKLIF.

This clone was counted between two and nine times. The chain recombines TRDV1 with TRDJ1; D possibly corresponds to TRDD3 (6 bases). Trimming removed 1 base from V and 0 bases from J, with 30 bases in between. Germline CDR1 reads TSWWSYY; CDR2 reads QGS. The CDR3 covers 22 residues. CDR3 protein: CALGERHRPKTRGTPYTDKLIF. Here the CDR3 DNA reads TGTGCTCTTGGGGAACGTCATCGGCCTAAAACACGGGGGACTCCGTACACCGATAAACTCATCTTT.

This clone was seen only a few times. This DNA's translation differs at residue 12 from TCRdb's protein, which comes from a much larger clone; a read error is likely, and the protein shown is translated from the DNA. For the CDR3, the DNA is TGTGCCTGTGACACTTCATATGTACTGGGGGGCCCCTCCACCTGGGACACCCGACAGATGTTTTTC. It is translated as CACDTSYVLGGPSTWDTRQMFF. This rearrangement joins TRDV2 to TRDJ3, with 8 positions matching TRDD3. Here the J gene was assigned by germline matching of the DNA, as TCRdb has none. The V gene's germline CDR1 is GEAIGNYY and CDR2 EKD. With V trimmed by 1 base and J by 2 bases, 18 bases remained unmatched. This CDR3 contains 22 residues.

This clone appeared a few times. A read error likely explains this, since a far larger clone differs by one base. Other DNA sequences in the sample encode the same CDR3. The chain couples TRDV1 to TRDJ2; D might be TRDD3 (5 bases). The CDR3 totals 14 residues. Germline V gene sequence: CDR1 TSWWSYY, CDR2 QGS. In nucleotides, the CDR3 is TGTGCTCTAGGGGGCTCCGGACCAATAGCACAACTCTTCTTT. This sequence encodes CALGGSGPIAQLFF.

Only a few counts were recorded for this clone. A read error likely explains why the TCRdb protein, taken from a much larger clone, differs from this DNA's translation at residue 11; the protein shown is translated from the DNA. J is TRDJ1 and V is TRDV2, with a tentative D call TRDD3 (5 bases). No J gene was available from TCRdb, and it was assigned here by a germline match of the DNA. CDR1 is GEAIGNYY, CDR2 EKD, per germline. The V end lost 0 bases, the J end lost 0 bases, and 16 bases lay between the germline ends. There are 17 residues in the CDR3. The CDR3 loop is CACDTGVRPGNTDKLIF. The CDR3 DNA reads TGTGCCTGTGACACCGGGGTACGCCCTGGGAACACCGATAAACTCATCTTT.

This clone has more than one count but fewer than ten. The J gene is TRDJ1, the V gene TRDV1, with D perhaps being TRDD2 or TRDD3 (7 bases each). TCRdb gives no J gene; it was assigned here by matching the DNA to germline. CDR1 and CDR2 from the germline V gene are TSWWSYY and QGS. This CDR3 is 20 amino acids long. V was clipped by 0 bases and J by 0 bases, with 23 bases between them. CDR3 in DNA: TGTGCTCTTGGGGAACTAGGTTTCCTACCCCTGGGGGTTAACACCGATAAACTCATCTTT. This encodes CALGELGFLPLGVNTDKLIF.

Of note for this clone: The protein recorded in TCRdb matches a much larger clone and deviates from this DNA's translation at residue 8, suggesting a read error; the protein here is obtained by translating the DNA. The CDR3 spells CALGGYKPIF. The CDR3, as DNA: TGTGCTCTTGGGGGATATAAACCCATCTTT. The J gene is TRDJ1, the V gene TRDV1; D gene uncertain. From germline, CDR1 is TSWWSYY and CDR2 QGS. The CDR3 extends over 10 amino acids.

This clone was seen a handful of times. The protein that TCRdb holds for this DNA derives from a much larger clone and differs from the translated DNA at residue 5, which likely indicates a read error; the protein shown here is translated from the DNA. The chain combines TRDV1 with TRDJ1; 7 bases fit TRDD2. In the absence of a J gene in TCRdb, the DNA was matched to germline to assign it here. Germline V gene lookup returns CDR1 TSWWSYY and CDR2 QGS. The CDR3 covers 19 residues. Trimming at V came to 4 bases and at J to 0 bases, leaving 17 bases not matched to a gene. DNA for the CDR3: TGTGCTCTTGGGGCCTCTATTCCTACAGTGTGGGAGTACACCGATAAACTCATCTTT. Its translation: CALGASIPTVWEYTDKLIF.

Note on this clone: The TCRdb record carries a much larger clone's protein, which differs from this DNA's translation at residue 12; a read error is the likely cause, and the protein listed here is the DNA translation. The rearrangement joins TRDV2 to TRDJ1; 9 nucleotides agree with TRDD3. TCRdb carries no J gene annotation; the J gene was assigned here by matching the DNA with germline. The CDR3 is 15 residues long. V dropped 3 bases and J dropped 10; count of bases not matched to a gene: 14. Germline CDR1 GEAIGNYY, CDR2 EKD. DNA of the CDR3: TGTGCCTGTGACGACCTGGGGGATGCGGGCTATATACTCATCTTT. This sequence encodes CACDDLGDAGYILIF.

As regards this clone: This likely reflects a read error, since a far larger clone is one base away. Different DNA sequences within this sample yield the same CDR3. For the CDR3, the DNA is TGTGCCTGTGACACCCTCCTACTGGGAGATACCCGCTACACCGATAAACTCATCTTT. It codes for CACDTLLLGDTRYTDKLIF. V gene TRDV2 combines with J gene TRDJ1; D could derive from TRDD2 or TRDD3 (6 bases each). Here the J gene came from matching the DNA to germline, since TCRdb omits it. Trimming removed 0 bases from V and 0 bases from J, with 22 bases in between. CDR1 and CDR2 from the germline V gene are GEAIGNYY and EKD. This CDR3 comprises 19 residues.

As regards this clone: This probably arose from a read error, given a far larger clone one base away. Other nucleotide sequences from this sample produce the same CDR3. The chain uses TRDV1 and TRDJ1; TRDD3 might be the D (5 bases). No J gene is reported in TCRdb; it was inferred here by comparing the DNA with germline. The CDR3 covers 16 residues. Germline values: CDR1 TSWWSYY, CDR2 QGS. Written as DNA, the CDR3 is TGTGCCCTTGGGGAACTTCTCGCTCCTGACACCGATAAACTCATCTTT. Amino acid sequence: CALGELLAPDTDKLIF.

This clone is medium-sized. The chain joins TRDV1 to TRDJ1, with 7 bases matching TRDD3. V lost 2 bases to trimming and J lost 0 bases; unmatched junction nucleotides: 18. Per germline, CDR1 TSWWSYY and CDR2 QGS. The CDR3 sequence is 20 residues long. The CDR3 protein is CALGESSRYWGPLYTDKLIF. CDR3 DNA sequence: TGTGCTCTTGGGGAATCTTCTCGGTACTGGGGTCCGCTGTACACCGATAAACTCATCTTT.

In this sample, this clone turned up many times. This chain links TRDV1 with TRDJ1, with TRDD2 as a possible D gene (5 bases). Matching the DNA to germline supplied the J gene, which TCRdb does not give. This CDR3 comprises 15 residues. V shed 2 bases and J shed 0 bases, with 10 bases lying between them. CDR1 TSWWSYY and CDR2 QGS come from the germline V gene. CDR3 in DNA: TGTGCTCTTGGGGAAGTCACCCTTCACACCGATAAACTCATCTTT. Translation: CALGEVTLHTDKLIF.

About this clone: TCRdb attributes to this sequence the protein of a much larger clone, which differs from the DNA translation at residue 5; a read error is likely, and the protein displayed is translated from the DNA. This chain joins TRDV2 and TRDJ1; 11 bases line up with TRDD3. TCRdb does not report a J gene; here it was assigned by matching the DNA to germline references. Germline lookup yields CDR1 GEAIGNYY and CDR2 EKD. V lost 3 bases and J lost 0; bases outside the gene matches: 11. The CDR3 is 18 residues long. The CDR3 DNA follows: TGTGCCTGTGACGCGGTGGGGGATACGCCCCCTGACACCGATAAACTCATCTTT. Translation: CACDAVGDTPPDTDKLIF.

This clone was recorded at least ten times. A far larger clone is only one base removed, so a read error is likely. Other nucleotide sequences from this sample produce the same CDR3. The chain links TRDV2 to TRDJ1; D perhaps matches TRDD3 (5 bases). Trimming took 0 bases from V and 4 from J, leaving 32 bases between them. Germline V gene data show CDR1 as GEAIGNYY and CDR2 as EKD. This CDR3 has 21 residues. The CDR3 region is CACDTVQGAKNFQGEGDKLIF. CDR3 coding DNA: TGTGCCTGTGACACCGTTCAGGGGGCTAAAAATTTCCAGGGCGAGGGCGATAAACTCATCTTT.

Concerning this clone: TCRdb lists the protein of a much larger clone for this DNA, which differs at residue 5, so this is likely a read error; the protein given here is translated from the DNA itself. The V and J genes are TRDV3 and TRDJ1, with D unresolved. The CDR3 extends over 14 amino acids. Trimming shortened V by 4 bases and J by 0 bases, and 15 bases separated the two germline ends. Germline CDR1 reads TVYSNPD; CDR2 reads GDNSRS (reference sequence). This chain's CDR3 is CAYGSETHTDKLIF. CDR3 nucleotides: TGTGCCTATGGTAGTGAGACTCACACCGATAAACTCATCTTT. The full variable domain, with the rest looked up from reference TRDV3 and TRDJ1, is CDKVTQSSPDQTVASGSEVVLLCTYDTVYSNPDLFWYRIRPDYSFQFVFYGDNSRSEGADFTQGRFSVKHILTQKAFHLVISPVRTEDSATYYCAYGSETHTDKLIFGKGTRVTVEP.

This clone was found many times. The gene calls are TRDV1 and TRDJ1; no firm D call. Trimming removed 0 bases at V and 1 base at J, with 9 bases between. Germline loops: CDR1 TSWWSYY, CDR2 QGS. The CDR3 consists of 15 residues. Here the CDR3 DNA reads TGTGCTCTTGGGGAACTACGCCAGGGCACCGATAAACTCATCTTT. This gives the protein CALGELRQGTDKLIF.